This TCR beta chain was obtained from a study of Ad26.COV2.S vaccination and SARS-CoV-2 variants. The CDR3 totals 16 residues. Germline CDR1 reads SQVTM; CDR2 reads ANQGSEA. The ends were cut back, 0 bases at V and 4 bases at J, with 15 bases in the middle. Measured with immunoSEQ multiplex PCR; TCRdb has only the in-frame clones, and not every one. Among about 320,000 clones listed, 86% were seen once. Noted treatment: around 19 received Ad26.COV2.S at low or high dose, single or two shots; roughly five received placebo; per-sample allocation not given. Day 63 after the first injection of vaccine or placebo was the sampling time.

This sample comprised peripheral blood, obtained in a trial of Ad26.COV2.S vaccine versus placebo. The V call is TRBV29-1, the J call TRBJ2-2; D may be TRBD1 or TRBD2 (5 bases each). The receptor comes from a person aged 18-60 years who received the Ad26.COV2.S COVID-19 vaccine or a placebo. This CDR3 is CSVEDRRESSTGELFF. The CDR3 nucleotides read TGCAGCGTTGAAGATCGCAGGGAGAGTTCCACCGGGGAGCTGTTTTTT.